This TCR beta chain stems from a study of blood T cell repertoires in COVID-19. Study summary: Samples of COVID-19 (acute and convalescent) were obtained from the United States, Italy and Spain. Sources were T cells, B-cell-depleted T cells, or PBMCs; the material itself was cDNA or gDNA.

Authors' analysis steps: Reference gene primer amplification yielded estimated nucleated cell counts. The method was immunoSEQ multiplex PCR; TCRdb's version includes in-frame clones alone and lacks a portion of them. V, J and clone size reflect that table, while D and trimming were determined from the DNA. The sample has about 140,000 clones, roughly 79% seen once. The sequenced sample consisted of peripheral blood. The TCR originated in a woman aged 55-75 years with acute or convalescent COVID-19.

The CDR3 loop is CASSSSGTVSNQPQHF. The DNA of the CDR3 is TGTGCCAGCAGCTCTTCCGGGACAGTGAGCAATCAGCCCCAGCATTTT. V usage is TRBV7-9 and J usage is TRBJ1-5; 7 positions agree with TRBD1. V lost 4 bases and J lost 1; bases outside the gene matches: 7. The CDR3 is 16 residues long. Germline V gene sequence: CDR1 SEHNR, CDR2 FQNEAQ (reference sequence).